Reported below is one TCR beta chain. This specimen comes from a study of T cell responses to AZD1222 COVID-19 vaccine. Assay: immunoSEQ multiplex PCR; the TCRdb copy retains only in-frame clones and omits some. The table lists roughly 81,000 clones, approximately 86% of them singletons. This specimen was peripheral blood, taken on day 0 of AZD1222 vaccination. The TCR sequence derives from an adult in good health.

CDR3 amino acids: CASSPTVREAFF. DNA of the CDR3: TGTGCCAGCAGCCCGACAGTCCGTGAAGCTTTCTTT. The gene calls are TRBV14 and TRBJ1-1; possible D gene TRBD1, 5 bases. CDR1 and CDR2 from the germline V gene are SGHDN and FVKESK. This CDR3 region has 12 residues. The ends were cut back, 4 bases at V and 7 bases at J, with 10 bases in the middle.